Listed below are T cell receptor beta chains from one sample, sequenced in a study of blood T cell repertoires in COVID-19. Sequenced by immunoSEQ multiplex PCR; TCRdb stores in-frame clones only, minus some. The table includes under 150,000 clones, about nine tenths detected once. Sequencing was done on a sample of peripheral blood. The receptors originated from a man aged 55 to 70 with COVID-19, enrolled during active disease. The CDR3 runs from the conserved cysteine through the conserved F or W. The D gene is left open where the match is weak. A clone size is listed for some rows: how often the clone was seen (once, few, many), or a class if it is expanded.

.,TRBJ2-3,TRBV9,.,CASSVDSARTDTQYF,TGTGCCAGCAGCGTAGATTCAGCGCGCACAGATACGCAGTATTTT
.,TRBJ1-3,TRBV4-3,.,CASSYRGSGNTIYF,TGCGCCAGCAGCTACCGAGGATCTGGAAACACCATATATTTT
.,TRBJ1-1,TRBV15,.,CATSRDHRNTEAFF,TGTGCCACCAGCAGAGATCATAGGAACACTGAAGCTTTCTTT
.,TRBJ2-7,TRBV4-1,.,CASSPQPGSTYEQYF,TGCGCCAGCAGCCCACAACCAGGGTCAACCTACGAGCAGTACTTC
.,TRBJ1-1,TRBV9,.,CASSVAGWSGTEAFF,TGTGCCAGCAGCGTAGCGGGGTGGAGCGGCACTGAAGCTTTCTTT
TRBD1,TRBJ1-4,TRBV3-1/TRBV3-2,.,CASSQDYRGEKLFF,TGTGCCAGCAGCCAAGATTACAGGGGCGAAAAACTGTTTTTT
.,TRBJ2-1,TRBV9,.,CASSVELNNEQFF,TGTGCCAGCAGCGTAGAACTGAACAATGAGCAGTTCTTC
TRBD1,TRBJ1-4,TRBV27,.,CASSPGTGIEKLFF,TGTGCCAGCAGTCCCGGGACAGGGATCGAAAAACTGTTTTTT
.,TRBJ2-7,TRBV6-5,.,CASSLYWLGGYF,TGTGCCAGCAGTCTGTATTGGCTCGGGGGGTACTTC
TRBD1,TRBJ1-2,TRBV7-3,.,CASSPGTGDDTYTF,TGTGCCAGCAGCCCAGGGACAGGGGATGATACCTACACCTTC
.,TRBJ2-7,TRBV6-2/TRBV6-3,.,CASSPGLPSSYEQYF,TGTGCCAGCAGCCCCGGACTTCCGAGCTCCTACGAGCAGTACTTC
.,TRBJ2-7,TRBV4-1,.,CASGSWGDSYEQYF,TGCGCCAGCGGTTCATGGGGGGACTCCTACGAGCAGTACTTC
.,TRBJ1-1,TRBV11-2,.,CASSKNAGDVTEAFF,TGTGCCAGCAGTAAGAACGCAGGGGATGTAACTGAAGCTTTCTTT
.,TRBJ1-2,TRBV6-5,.,CASSREAVYGYTF,TGTGCCAGCAGTCGGGAGGCCGTCTATGGCTACACCTTC
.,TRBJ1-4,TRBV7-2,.,CASSRDGENEKLFF,TGTGCCAGCAGCCGTGACGGGGAGAATGAAAAACTGTTTTTT
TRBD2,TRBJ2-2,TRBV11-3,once,CASSLGGLAGDGELFF,TGTGCCAGCAGCTTAGGCGGACTAGCGGGAGATGGGGAGCTGTTTTTT
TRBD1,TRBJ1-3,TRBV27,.,CASSPDRGQHSGNTIYF,TGTGCCAGCAGTCCCGACAGGGGCCAACACTCTGGAAACACCATATATTTT
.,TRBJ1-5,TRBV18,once,CASSSGLQQPQHF,TGTGCCAGCTCCTCAGGTCTACAACAGCCCCAGCATTTT
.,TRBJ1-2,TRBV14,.,CASSQAVDRFYGYTF,TGTGCCAGCAGCCAAGCGGTCGACAGATTTTATGGCTACACCTTC
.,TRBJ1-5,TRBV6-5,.,CASNEGVGSNQPQHF,TGTGCCAGCAACGAGGGGGTCGGCAGCAATCAGCCCCAGCATTTT
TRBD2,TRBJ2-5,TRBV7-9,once,CASSLGRGDPETQYF,TGTGCCAGCAGCCTAGGACGGGGGGACCCAGAGACCCAGTACTTC
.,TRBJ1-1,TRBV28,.,CASRLPNLNTEAFF,TGTGCCAGCAGGCTACCGAACTTGAACACTGAAGCTTTCTTT
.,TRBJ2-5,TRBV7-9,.,CASSPSGRGTQYF,TGTGCCAGCAGCCCTTCCGGCCGGGGGACCCAGTACTTC
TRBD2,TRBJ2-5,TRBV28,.,CASSSTRTSFGTQYF,TGTGCCAGCAGTTCCACCCGGACTAGCTTTGGGACCCAGTACTTC
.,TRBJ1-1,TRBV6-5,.,CASIPSGRDTEAFF,TGTGCCAGCATCCCGTCAGGGCGAGACACTGAAGCTTTCTTT
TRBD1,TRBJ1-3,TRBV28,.,CASSSPDRGDTIYF,TGTGCCAGCAGTTCCCCGGACAGGGGGGACACCATATATTTT
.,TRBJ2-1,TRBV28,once,CASSLTILAGLSSYNEQFF,TGTGCCAGCAGCCTCACGATATTGGCGGGGTTAAGCTCCTACAATGAGCAGTTCTTC
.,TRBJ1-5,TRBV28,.,CASSLEGDPNQPQHF,TGTGCCAGCAGTTTAGAGGGAGACCCCAATCAGCCCCAGCATTTT
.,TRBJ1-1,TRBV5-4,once,CASSSGVNTEAFF,TGTGCCAGCAGCTCGGGGGTAAACACTGAAGCTTTCTTT
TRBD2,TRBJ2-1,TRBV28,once,CASSYSGTTQFF,TGTGCCAGCAGTTACTCCGGGACTACGCAGTTCTTC
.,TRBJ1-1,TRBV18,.,CASSPAAQGTEAFF,TGTGCCAGCTCACCAGCCGCTCAGGGGACTGAAGCTTTCTTT
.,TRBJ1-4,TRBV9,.,CASSPDREKLFF,TGTGCCAGCAGCCCCGACAGGGAAAAACTGTTTTTT
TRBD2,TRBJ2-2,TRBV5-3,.,CARSTWTSGRANTGELFF,TGTGCCAGAAGCACCTGGACTAGCGGGAGGGCGAACACCGGGGAGCTGTTTTTT
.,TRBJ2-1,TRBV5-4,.,CASSVTTGAYNEQFF,TGTGCCAGCAGCGTTACGACGGGAGCATACAATGAGCAGTTCTTC
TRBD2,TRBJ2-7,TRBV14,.,CASSQGAGGSYEQYF,TGTGCCAGCAGCCAAGGTGCGGGAGGATCCTACGAGCAGTACTTC
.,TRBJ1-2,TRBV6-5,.,CASSYSQGGGYGYTF,TGTGCCAGCAGTTACTCCCAGGGCGGGGGCTATGGCTACACCTTC
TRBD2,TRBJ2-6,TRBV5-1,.,CASSWGGSSGANVLTF,TGCGCCAGCAGCTGGGGCGGGAGCTCTGGGGCCAACGTCCTGACTTTC
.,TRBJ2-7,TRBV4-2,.,CASSQGSQAQGNEQYF,TGTGCCAGCAGCCAAGGATCGCAAGCGCAGGGTAACGAGCAGTACTTC
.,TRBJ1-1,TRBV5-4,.,CASTPRENTEAFF,TGTGCCAGCACTCCCAGGGAGAACACTGAAGCTTTCTTT
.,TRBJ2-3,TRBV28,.,CASSFASGEGTQYF,TGTGCCAGCAGTTTTGCCTCGGGGGAAGGTACGCAGTATTTT
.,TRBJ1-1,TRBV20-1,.,CSARSGTEAFF,TGCAGTGCTAGATCGGGGACTGAAGCTTTCTTT
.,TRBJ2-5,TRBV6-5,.,CASSYSGQLQETQYF,TGTGCCAGCAGTTACTCCGGACAGCTTCAAGAGACCCAGTACTTC
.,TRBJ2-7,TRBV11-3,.,CASSLWTDLYEQYF,TGTGCCAGCAGCTTGTGGACAGACCTTTACGAGCAGTACTTC
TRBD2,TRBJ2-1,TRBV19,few,CASSILAGNSEQFF,TGTGCCAGTAGTATCCTAGCGGGCAACTCTGAGCAGTTCTTC
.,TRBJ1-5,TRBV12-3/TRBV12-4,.,CASSPVTQPQHF,TGTGCCAGCAGCCCCGTGACACAGCCCCAGCATTTT
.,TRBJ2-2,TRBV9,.,CASRSRVTGELFF,TGTGCCAGCAGATCCCGGGTCACCGGGGAGCTGTTTTTT
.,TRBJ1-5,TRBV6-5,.,CASRVREQGNQPQHF,TGTGCCAGCAGAGTCAGGGAACAGGGCAATCAGCCCCAGCATTTT
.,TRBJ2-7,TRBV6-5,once,CASTWGLTYEQYF,TGTGCCAGCACATGGGGACTTACCTACGAGCAGTACTTC
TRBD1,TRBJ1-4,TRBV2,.,CASSGGTGIDEKLFF,TGTGCCAGCAGTGGGGGGACAGGGATAGATGAAAAACTGTTTTTT
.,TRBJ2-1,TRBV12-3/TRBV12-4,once,CASSLPVGRGQFF,TGTGCCAGCAGTTTACCGGTGGGCAGGGGGCAGTTCTTC
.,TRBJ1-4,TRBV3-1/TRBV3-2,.,CASSQDTEAGDEKLFF,TGTGCCAGCAGCCAAGATACGGAGGCCGGGGATGAAAAACTGTTTTTT
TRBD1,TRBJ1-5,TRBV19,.,CASTPGDRGNNQPQHF,TGTGCCAGTACCCCGGGGGACAGGGGGAACAATCAGCCCCAGCATTTT